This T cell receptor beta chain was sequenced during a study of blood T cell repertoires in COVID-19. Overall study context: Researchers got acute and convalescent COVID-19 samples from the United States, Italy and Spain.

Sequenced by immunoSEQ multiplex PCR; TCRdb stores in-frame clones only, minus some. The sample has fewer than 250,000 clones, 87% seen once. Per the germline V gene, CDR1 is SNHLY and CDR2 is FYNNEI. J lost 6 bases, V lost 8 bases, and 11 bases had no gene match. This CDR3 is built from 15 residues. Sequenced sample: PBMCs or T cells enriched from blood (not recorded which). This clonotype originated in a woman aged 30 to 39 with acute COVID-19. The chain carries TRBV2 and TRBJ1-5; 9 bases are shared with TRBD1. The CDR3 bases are TGTGCCAGCGCCTCTAACAGGGGGCTCGGTCAGCCCCAGCATTTT. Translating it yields CASASNRGLGQPQHF.